The sequence of this T cell receptor (beta chain) was determined in a study of blood T cell repertoires in COVID-19. Profiling relied on immunoSEQ multiplex PCR, and the TCRdb table lists in-frame clones only, not all of them. The repertoire includes about 250,000 clones, roughly 83% of them detected once, and 5.5% to 6% sits in the top ten. V shed 1 base and J 1 base; nucleotides not matched to a gene: 11. This CDR3 is 20 amino acids long. Germline CDR1 is LGHDT and CDR2 is YNNKEL (reference sequence). The TCR originated in a woman older than 75 with COVID-19, enrolled during active disease. The chain uses TRBV3-1 (or the pseudogene TRBV3-2) and TRBJ2-3; 13 bases align to TRBD2. The specimen sequenced was peripheral blood. The CDR3 reads CASSQGLLAGGPACTDTQYF. In DNA form, the CDR3 reads TGTGCCAGCAGCCAAGGGTTACTAGCGGGGGGGCCTGCGTGCACAGATACGCAGTATTTT.